A single sample gave rise to the 12 T cell receptor beta chains below, sequenced in a study of blood T cell repertoires in COVID-19. Sequenced by immunoSEQ multiplex PCR; TCRdb stores in-frame clones only, minus some. The sample records about 69,000 clones, about 85% being singletons. Sequencing was done on a sample of peripheral blood. These receptors were taken from an elderly man with acute or convalescent COVID-19.

J is TRBJ2-1 and V is TRBV3-1 (or the pseudogene TRBV3-2); 9 bases are a match to TRBD2. Germline CDR1 reads LGHDT; CDR2 reads YNNKEL (reference sequence). The CDR3 runs 16 residues. Germline trimming cut 0 bases from V and 3 bases from J; bases unmatched to any gene: 3. The CDR3 DNA is TGTGCCAGCAGCCAAGATAGGCGGGGGGGCTACAATGAGCAGTTCTTC. Residues: CASSQDRRGGYNEQFF.

The rearrangement links TRBV30 to TRBJ1-6; D is undetermined. From germline, CDR1 is GTSNPN and CDR2 SVGIG (reference sequence). This CDR3 region has 13 residues. V was trimmed by 2 bases and J by 3 bases, leaving 5 bases between them. This CDR3 reads CAWSSYYNSPLHF. The CDR3 bases are TGTGCCTGGAGTTCTTACTATAATTCACCCCTCCACTTT. The full variable domain, its missing parts supplied by reference TRBV30 and TRBJ1-6, is SQTIHQWPATLVQPVGSPLSLECTVEGTSNPNLYWYRQAAGRGLQLLFYSVGIGQISSEVPQNLSASRPQDRQFILSSKKLLLSDSGFYLCAWSSYYNSPLHFGNGTRLTVT.

The gene calls are TRBV7-2 and TRBJ2-5, with D possibly matching TRBD1 (5 bases). Between the trimmed V and J ends, which lost 1 base and 2 bases, there was a span of 11 bases. Looked up from germline, CDR1 is SGHTA and CDR2 is FQGNSA. This CDR3 contains 15 residues. The CDR3 bases are TGTGCCAGCAGCTTAGAGGCAGGGCGACAAGAGACCCAGTACTTC. As protein: CASSLEAGRQETQYF.

The chain has TRBV9 and TRBJ2-2; TRBD1 is a possible D gene (6 bases). The ends were cut back, 3 bases at V and 4 bases at J, with 22 bases in the middle. This CDR3 is built from 18 residues. Germline lookup yields CDR1 SGDLS and CDR2 YYNGEE. The CDR3 here is CASSAPPGHPALTGELFF. CDR3 sequence (DNA): TGTGCCAGCAGCGCCCCGCCGGGACACCCAGCACTCACCGGGGAGCTGTTTTTT.

CDR3 protein: CASSQDQQTSGHEQFF. Here the CDR3 DNA reads TGTGCCAGCAGCCAAGATCAGCAAACTAGCGGGCATGAGCAGTTCTTC. The chain has TRBV4-2 and TRBJ2-1; 9 nucleotides agree with TRBD2. The CDR3 consists of 16 residues. CDR1 is LGHNA, CDR2 YNFKEQ, per germline. Losses at the gene ends were 0 bases for V and 8 bases for J; bases not matched to a gene: 8.

This clone was detected once. This chain connects TRBV11-2 to TRBJ1-4; TRBD1 is a possible D gene (6 bases). This CDR3 has 14 amino acids. The ends were cut back, 3 bases at V and 6 bases at J, with 11 bases in the middle. Germline V gives CDR1 SGHAT, CDR2 FQNNGV. Written as DNA, the CDR3 is TGTGCCAGCAGCTTCGGGGGGGCTGATGAAAAACTGTTTTTT. As protein: CASSFGGADEKLFF.

This chain links TRBV6-5 with TRBJ2-7; 12 bases fit TRBD2. This CDR3 comprises 15 residues. Germline CDR1 and CDR2: MNHEY and SVGAGI. Unmatched junction bases numbered 9, after V lost 5 bases and J lost 7 bases. The CDR3 DNA follows: TGTGCCAGCAGTATCCGACTAGCGGGAGTAAGGGAGCAGTACTTC. This sequence encodes CASSIRLAGVREQYF.

The chain joins TRBV9 to TRBJ2-3; D gene unclear. V lost 3 bases and J lost 4, with 15 bases in between. Germline CDR1 SGDLS, CDR2 YYNGEE. This CDR3 contains 15 residues. The CDR3 DNA follows: TGTGCCAGCAGCGCGCAGGTTTTTACGGCAGATACGCAGTATTTT. Protein product: CASSAQVFTADTQYF.

J is TRBJ1-5 and V is TRBV18; D gene ambiguous. The CDR3 spans 13 residues. CDR1 and CDR2 (germline): KGHSH, LQKENI. Trimming stripped 3 bases from V and 11 bases from J, with 14 bases between. In nucleotides, the CDR3 is TGTGCCAGCTCACCTAGGTTAGACGAGGCCCAGCATTTT. It translates to CASSPRLDEAQHF. Based on the CDR3 plus reference TRBV18 and TRBJ1-5, the full variable domain is NAGVMQNPRHLVRRRGQEARLRCSPMKGHSHVYWYRQLPEEGLKFMVYLQKENIIDESGMPKERFSAEFPKEGPSILRIQQVVRGDSAAYFCASSPRLDEAQHFGDGTRLSIL.

The V and J genes are TRBV19 and TRBJ2-7; the match to TRBD2 covers 10 bases. CDR1 is LNHDA and CDR2 is SQIVND in the germline V gene (reference sequence). This CDR3 spans 14 amino acids. V lost 5 bases, J lost 7 bases, and 8 bases stayed unmatched. DNA for the CDR3: TGTGCCAGTAGTGAGAGCGGGAGGGTCGGGGAGCAGTACTTC. Protein: CASSESGRVGEQYF.

CDR3 loop: CASSQEWIQALNYGYTF. CDR3 in DNA: TGCGCCAGCAGCCAAGAATGGATCCAGGCCCTTAACTATGGCTACACCTTC. This chain uses TRBV4-3 with TRBJ1-2; D is ambiguous. V lost 0 bases, J lost 1 base, and 15 bases lay in between. Germline V gene data show CDR1 as LGHNA and CDR2 as YSLEER. This CDR3 is built from 17 residues.

The chain combines TRBV20-1 with TRBJ2-1; the match to TRBD2 covers 15 bases. The germline gives CDR1 DFQATT, CDR2 SNEGSKA (reference sequence). CDR3 size: 15 residues. The J segment lost 7 bases and the V segment lost 3 bases, leaving 4 bases of the junction unmatched. The CDR3 sequence is CSASLGTSGRNEQFF. For the CDR3, the DNA is TGCAGTGCTAGTCTCGGGACTAGCGGGAGGAATGAGCAGTTCTTC.